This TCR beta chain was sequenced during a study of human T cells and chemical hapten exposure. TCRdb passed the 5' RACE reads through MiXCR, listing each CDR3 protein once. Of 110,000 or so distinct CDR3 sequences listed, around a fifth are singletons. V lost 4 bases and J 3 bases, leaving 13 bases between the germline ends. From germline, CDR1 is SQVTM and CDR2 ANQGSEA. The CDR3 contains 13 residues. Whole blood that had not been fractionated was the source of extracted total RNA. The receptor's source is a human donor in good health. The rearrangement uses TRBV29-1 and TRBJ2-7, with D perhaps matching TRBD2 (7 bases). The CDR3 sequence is CSVVGGGDYEQYF. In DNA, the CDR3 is TGCAGCGTTGTAGGGGGGGGAGACTACGAGCAGTACTTC.